The sequence of this TCR beta chain was determined in a study of T cells after somatic rescue of genetic block. Trimming removed 5 bases from V and 6 bases from J; junction bases left unmatched: 2. CDR3 length: 13 amino acids. Germline V CDR1 and CDR2: LNHDA, SQIVND (reference sequence). TCRdb keeps only in-frame clones here, not all; method: immunoSEQ multiplex PCR. The sample has about 52,000 clones; approximately 96% are singletons. V usage is TRBV19 and J usage is TRBJ2-3; 10 positions match TRBD2. Sequencing input: peripheral blood mononuclear cells (PBMCs). The TCR was taken from a child in the first two years of life. CDR3 sequence reads: CASSATSGDTQYF. The CDR3 nucleotides read TGTGCCAGTAGTGCGACTAGCGGGGATACGCAGTATTTT.